This T cell receptor beta chain was retrieved from a study of T cell repertoires in ileal Crohn's disease. Study as a whole: At surgery, more than 30% of patients smoked, with median disease duration around 8 years. Operated complications were stricturing disease (61%) and penetrating disease (about 39%).

In germline, CDR1 is MGHRA, CDR2 YSYEKL. This CDR3 comprises 16 residues. V trimming: 5 bases; J trimming: 2 bases; junction bases outside the gene matches: 9. General observations from the study: Every patient over 26.8% clonality showed endoscopic recurrence. Sorted CD8 T cells held more high-frequency clones than CD4.

Of note for this clone: Its target is not known.

The assay was immunoSEQ multiplex PCR, and TCRdb's table has in-frame clones only and misses some. The sample has under 35,000 clones, roughly 78% seen once. This clonotype was sampled from an adult with Crohn's disease. V is TRBV4-1 and J is TRBJ1-5, with 7 nucleotides matching TRBD1. Material: ileal tissue. CDR3 DNA: TGCGCCAGCAGCACAACGACAGGGTTTGGCAATCAGCCCCAGCATTTT. Translation: CASSTTTGFGNQPQHF.